This T cell receptor (beta chain) is drawn from a study of monozygotic twins with inflammatory bowel disease. TCRdb reworked the 5' RACE reads into one entry per CDR3 protein, no DNA. Here the sample table reports around 400,000 distinct CDR3 sequences. This CDR3 region has 14 residues. CDR1 is SGHAT, CDR2 FQNNGV, per germline. This receptor was obtained from a human donor with ulcerative colitis or Crohn's disease, or a healthy co-twin of an affected twin (not recorded which). Material: blood. The chain employs TRBV11-2 and TRBJ2-3; with no DNA, the TCRdb D assignment of TRBD2 cannot be verified. Here the CDR3 reads CASSLRENTDTQYF. The entire variable domain, with the rest obtained from reference TRBV11-2 and TRBJ2-3, is as follows: EAGVAQSPRYKIIEKRQSVAFWCNPISGHATLYWYQQILGQGPKLLIQFQNNGVVDDSQLPKDRFSAERLKGVDSTLKIQPAKLEDSAVYLCASSLRENTDTQYFGPGTRLTVL.